This TCR beta chain was sequenced in a study of OX40 agonist ivuxolimab in advanced cancers. Study-wide points: Expanded peripheral T-cell antigen specificity went undetermined. Clonal expansion by week 6 occurred in CD4+ and CD8+ blood T cells (at 0.1 to 3.0 mg/kg).

Comments on this clone: Antigen unknown.

Only in-frame clones appear in the TCRdb table, and some are missing; sequencing was by immunoSEQ multiplex PCR. The sample consists of 70,000 to 85,000 clones, approximately 90% of them appearing once. This TCR was recovered from an adult with an advanced solid tumor such as melanoma, head and neck, liver or kidney cancer. Sequencing was performed on CD4+ or CD8+ T cells sorted from blood, taken in a trial of the OX40 agonist ivuxolimab.

The CDR3 nucleotides are TGTGCCAGCTCACCCGGATCGGCGGGGCACGGCTACACCTTC. As protein: CASSPGSAGHGYTF. The rearrangement joins TRBV18 to TRBJ1-2; a possible D gene is TRBD1 (5 bases). CDR1 and CDR2 from the germline V gene are KGHSH and LQKENI. Trimming left V 3 bases short and J 8 bases short, with 16 bases between. This CDR3 region has 14 residues.